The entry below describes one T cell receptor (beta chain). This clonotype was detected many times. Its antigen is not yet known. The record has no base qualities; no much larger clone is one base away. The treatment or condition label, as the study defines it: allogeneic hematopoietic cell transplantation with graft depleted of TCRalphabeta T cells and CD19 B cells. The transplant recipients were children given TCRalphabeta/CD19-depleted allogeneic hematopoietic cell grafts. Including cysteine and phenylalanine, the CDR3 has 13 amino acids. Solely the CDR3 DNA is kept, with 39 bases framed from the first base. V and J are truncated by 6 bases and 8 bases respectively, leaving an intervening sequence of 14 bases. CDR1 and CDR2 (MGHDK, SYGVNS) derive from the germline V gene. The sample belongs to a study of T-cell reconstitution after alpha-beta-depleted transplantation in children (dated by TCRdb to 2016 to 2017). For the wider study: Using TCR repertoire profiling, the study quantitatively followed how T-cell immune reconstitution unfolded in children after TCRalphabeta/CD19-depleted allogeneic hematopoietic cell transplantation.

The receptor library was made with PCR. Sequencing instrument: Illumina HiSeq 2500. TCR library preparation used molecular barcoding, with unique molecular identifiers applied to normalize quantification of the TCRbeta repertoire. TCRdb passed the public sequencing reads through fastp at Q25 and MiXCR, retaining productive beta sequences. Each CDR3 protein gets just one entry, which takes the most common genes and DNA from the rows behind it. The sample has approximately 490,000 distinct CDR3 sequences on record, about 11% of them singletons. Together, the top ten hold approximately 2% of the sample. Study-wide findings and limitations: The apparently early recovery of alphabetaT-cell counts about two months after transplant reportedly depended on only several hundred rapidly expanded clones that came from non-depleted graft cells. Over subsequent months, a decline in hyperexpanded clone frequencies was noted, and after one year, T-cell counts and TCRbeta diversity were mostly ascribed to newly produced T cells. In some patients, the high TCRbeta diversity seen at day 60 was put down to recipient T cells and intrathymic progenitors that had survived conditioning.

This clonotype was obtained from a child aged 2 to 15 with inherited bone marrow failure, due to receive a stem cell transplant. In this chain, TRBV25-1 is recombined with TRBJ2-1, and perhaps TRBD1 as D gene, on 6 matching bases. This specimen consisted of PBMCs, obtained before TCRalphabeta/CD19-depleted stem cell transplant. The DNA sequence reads TGTGCCAGCAGGGCAGGGGTGGGAGATGAGCAGTTCTTC. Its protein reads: CASRAGVGDEQFF. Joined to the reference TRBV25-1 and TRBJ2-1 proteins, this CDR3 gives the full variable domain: EADIYQTPRYLVIGTGKKITLECSQTMGHDKMYWYQQDPGMELHLIHYSYGVNSTEKGDLSSESTVSRIRTEHFPLTLESARPSHTSQYLCASRAGVGDEQFFGPGTRLTVL.